This TCR beta chain was profiled in a study of cytomegalovirus exposure and HLA in healthy donors. Overall study context: Within the Caucasian-associated ancestry cluster were 81% of the approximately 400 genotyped donors. Study-level findings and limits: Analysis was carried out at a later point, and it linked a missense DCLRE1C variant to TCR beta V- and J-gene trimming. Presence/absence results assume similar sequencing depth per donor, which may not hold.

The CDR3 sequence is 13 residues long. J gave up 4 bases and V 7 bases, and 5 bases lay outside the gene matches. Germline CDR1 SQVTM, CDR2 ANQGSEA. Comments on this clone: Its antigen is unknown.

PCR was performed using 60 Vbeta and 13 Jbeta primers. The repertoire was sequenced with immunoSEQ multiplex PCR; TCRdb's copy has only in-frame clones and lacks some. The sample data list 150,000 to 200,000 clones. The sequence came from a woman aged 18-29 years in good health and CMV-seropositive. The sequenced sample consisted of PBMCs. The chain links TRBV29-1 to TRBJ1-4; 8 bases match TRBD1. The CDR3 coding sequence is TGCAGCGCTGGGGACAGGAGTAATGAAAAACTGTTTTTT. Translating gives CSAGDRSNEKLFF.